This T cell receptor (beta chain) is drawn from a study of T cells in Graves' hyperthyroidism and ophthalmopathy (dated by TCRdb to between 2017 and 2020). For the study in its entirety: Peripheral blood was sampled at the time of initial diagnosis, prior to any treatment. Thyroid tissue and blood T-cell repertoires from more than five Graves' hyperthyroidism patients were also compared in the study. Following sampling, methimazole starting at 30 mg daily was given to hyperthyroidism patients, and high-dose intravenous methylprednisolone was given to ophthalmopathy patients. The approximately 98 discovery patients were randomly divided into training and test sets at a 7:3 ratio. A discovery cohort of around 98 patients, roughly 40 with Graves' ophthalmopathy and over 55 with stable Graves' hyperthyroidism, was used to find distinguishing TCR V-J signatures. Whether ophthalmopathy could be predicted prospectively was tested in an independent validation cohort made up of roughly 19 hyperthyroidism patients plus 17 patients who later progressed to ophthalmopathy. The paper describes TCR Vbeta CDR3 sequencing of 140 or so peripheral blood samples, made up of approximately 40 ophthalmopathy patients, roughly 72 hyperthyroidism patients and about 17 progressor patients. Results and caveats for the whole study, not just this receptor: A 13 V-J signature model separated ophthalmopathy from stable hyperthyroidism, with roughly 88% sensitivity and just under 84% specificity in cross-validation and 80%/75% in testing. In validation, progression to ophthalmopathy was predicted by the model with roughly 71% sensitivity and roughly 76% specificity, a median of roughly 6.4 months before onset. Sample size was not statistically predetermined, and investigators were not blinded to group allocation. Most expanded thyroid clonotypes (frequency above 0.001) were also detected in blood, a finding suggesting that blood repertoires may reflect thyroid immune responses.

The junction carries 12 bases between V and J, which are trimmed by 6 bases and 3 bases respectively. The CDR3, from cysteine to phenylalanine, totals 14 residues. Just the 42-base CDR3 DNA is kept, in frame starting at base 1. The germline V gene provides CDR1 MNHNS and CDR2 SASEGT. Note on this clonotype: Its antigen is still unknown. Nothing much larger sits one base from this clone, and base qualities are not available.

Stable Graves' hyperthyroidism was defined as the absence of progression to ophthalmopathy over 18 months of follow-up. Hyperthyroidism patients were newly diagnosed, had a disease duration of under 2 months, and were aged 18 to 65 years. The study excluded patients with uncontrolled infections, other autoimmune diseases, pregnancy or lactation. Clinical symptoms, serum thyroxine and TRAb, thyroid ultrasound, and orbital computed tomography formed the basis for the diagnoses. Ficoll-Paque density gradient centrifugation was used to isolate PBMCs from around 9.1 ml of fresh peripheral blood. Total RNA was extracted with Trizol reagent, and quality was checked on an Agilent 2100 Bioanalyzer. The TCR beta CDR3 regions were amplified from the RNA transcripts. A first-round RT-PCR of the TCR CDR3 used the HTBI primer set with the Qiagen OneStep RT-PCR kit. A second multiplex PCR round built the libraries, followed by size selection and purification. Libraries were sequenced paired-end with 100 bp reads on an Illumina HiSeq2000. The published analysis was carried out like this. SOAPnuke was used to process the raw data, with reads discarded if the reads contained adapters or uncalled bases, had a mean Phred below 15, or lacked an exact constant-primer or identifier match. High-quality paired reads were merged using COPE v1.2.5, and each unique nucleotide sequence was defined as a clonotype. MiTCR v1.1 was used to align clonotypes to the IMGT TRBV, TRBD and TRBJ reference segments. Only V-J combinations with frequency above 0.0001, covering 99.2% of repertoires, were analysed. A TCS score was defined as the ratio between F50 (clonal expansion) and ExV (chaos), using BLOSUM62-based TCRdist between CDR3 peptides within each V-J. Welch's t-statistics and random forest reduced 500 to 650 V-J features to 10 to 15, which were used in a naive Bayes classifier (R e1071). TCRdb reprocessed the public reads (quality trimming at Q25 with fastp, clone calling with MiXCR) and kept in-frame beta chains. For every CDR3 protein sequence, its rows merge into one entry that carries the most common genes and DNA. In this record, the V and J calls reflect TCRdb's handling and not the investigators' own analysis. The sample has a few hundred thousand distinct CDR3 sequences on record, 25% of them singletons. The ten top clones hold roughly 70% of the sample.

The rearranged chain carries TRBV6-1 and TRBJ1-5; no D gene is confidently identified. Sequences were obtained from blood. The TCR comes from a middle-aged man with Graves' hyperthyroidism. The CDR3 corresponds to CASRSSILNQPQHF. The DNA is TGTGCCAGCAGAAGCTCGATCCTCAATCAGCCCCAGCATTTT.